This note documents a single TCR beta chain sequence. The target antigen is unknown. CDR3 length: 16 residues. Germline V gene data show CDR1 as LGHNT and CDR2 as FRNRAP. The V segment lost 3 bases and the J segment 5 bases; nucleotides outside the gene matches: 9. This sample was included in a study of cytomegalovirus exposure and HLA in healthy donors. The PCR was carried out with 60 Vbeta primers and 13 Jbeta primers. Here immunoSEQ multiplex PCR was the method, and the copy in TCRdb shows in-frame clones only, minus some. The sample has roughly 150,000 clones, roughly 73% seen once. Study-wide results and limits: Cytomegalovirus status, reportedly, was diagnosed with high specificity and sensitivity by the classifier.

This rearrangement joins TRBV12-5 to TRBJ2-1; TRBD1 agrees at 8 bases. Sequencing input: PBMCs. This clonotype was sampled from a woman between 18 and 30 years old in good health and CMV-seronegative. DNA of the CDR3: TGTGCTAGTGGTTTCAACAGGGGGACTCGCCACAATGAGCAGTTCTTC. This translates into CASGFNRGTRHNEQFF.